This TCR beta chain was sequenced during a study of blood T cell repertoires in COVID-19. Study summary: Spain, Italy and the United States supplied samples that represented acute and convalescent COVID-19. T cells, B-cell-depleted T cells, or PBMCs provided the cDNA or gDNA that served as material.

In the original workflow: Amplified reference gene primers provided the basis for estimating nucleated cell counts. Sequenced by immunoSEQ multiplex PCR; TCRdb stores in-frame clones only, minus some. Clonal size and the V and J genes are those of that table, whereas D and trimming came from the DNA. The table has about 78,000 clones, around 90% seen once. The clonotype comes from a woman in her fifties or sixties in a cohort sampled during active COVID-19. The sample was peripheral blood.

The CDR3 region is CAVKGSQGNYGYTF. The CDR3 coding sequence is TGTGCCGTGAAGGGATCCCAGGGGAACTATGGCTACACCTTC. The V gene is TRBV6-5, the J gene TRBJ1-2; D possibly corresponds to TRBD1 (6 bases). The CDR3 is 14 amino acids. Per the germline V gene, CDR1 is MNHEY and CDR2 is SVGAGI. V lost 11 bases and J 2 bases, leaving 18 bases between the germline ends.